These 16 T cell receptor beta chains were all obtained from the same sample, sequenced in a study of vaccination and CD4 T cells after COVID-19 (dated by TCRdb to the early 2020s). These receptors have no known antigen. The treatment or condition label corresponds to: approximately nine-day PBMC culture with coronavirus spike peptide pools or control peptides (ViraFEST assay). Libraries were prepared through PCR. Sequencing relied on an Illumina iSeq 100. At the Johns Hopkins FTIC core, DNA from the cultured CD4+ T cells underwent TCR sequencing with the Oncomine TCR Beta short-read assay. TCRdb handled the public reads itself, with Q25 trimming in fastp and clone calling in MiXCR, and kept productive beta chains. Each entry is one CDR3 protein sequence, shown with its most common DNA and genes. For this sample the table gives some 11,000 distinct CDR3 sequences, of which 40% to 50% were detected only once. Jointly, the top ten make up 18% of the sample.

Sequenced material: cultured CD4+ T cells from blood. These receptors came from a human donor with COVID-19.

This clonotype was seen a single time. The V gene is TRBV11-3, the J gene TRBJ2-1; the match to TRBD2 covers 7 bases. The J segment lost 4 bases and the V segment lost 2 bases, leaving 11 bases of the junction unmatched. Germline CDR1 SGHNT, CDR2 YENEEA. This CDR3 is built from 17 residues. In nucleotides, the CDR3 is TGTGCCAGCAGCTTACTAGTCGGTACTAGCGAGTACAATGAGCAGTTCTTC. Protein: CASSLLVGTSEYNEQFF.

In this sample, this clonotype turned up a few times. The chain carries TRBV15 and TRBJ1-1, with D unclear. There are 15 residues in the CDR3. V was shortened by 0 bases and J by 1 base, with 9 bases between the two germline ends. Looked up from germline, CDR1 is LNHNV and CDR2 is YYDKDF (reference sequence). Here the CDR3 DNA reads TGTGCCACCAGCAGAGATATTAGCGGGAACACTGAAGCTTTCTTT. Amino acids: CATSRDISGNTEAFF.

The table lists this clonotype with a few counts. The chain uses TRBV20-1 and TRBJ2-2; D is uncertain. The CDR3 length is 12 residues. The ends were cut back, 4 bases at V and 7 bases at J, with 10 bases in the middle. From germline, CDR1 is DFQATT and CDR2 SNEGSKA (reference sequence). CDR3 nucleotide sequence: TGCAGTGCTAATTCGGTAATCGGGGAGCTGTTTTTT. It yields the protein CSANSVIGELFF.

As DNA, the CDR3 is TGTGCCAGCAGTAAACGACTAGCGGGTCGCACCGGGGAGCTGTTTTTT. It codes for CASSKRLAGRTGELFF. The rearrangement links TRBV27 to TRBJ2-2, with 10 bases lining up with TRBD2. CDR3 length: 16 amino acids. The germline V gene has CDR1 MNHEY and CDR2 SMNVEV (reference sequence). The junction had 7 bases not matched to a gene; V was cut back by 5 bases and J by 4 bases.

The sample holds a few counts of this clonotype. The rearrangement joins TRBV10-3 to TRBJ2-2, with unresolved D. There are 15 residues in the CDR3. Germline values: CDR1 ENHRY, CDR2 SYGVKD. Trimming took 2 bases from V and 8 from J, leaving 15 bases between them. CDR3 nucleotides: TGTGCCATCAGTGAGAGAGACTCACCACCGGGGGAGCTGTTTTTT. Translation gives CAISERDSPPGELFF.

This clonotype has only a few counts. This sequence joins TRBV7-2 and TRBJ2-5, with 7 bases that match TRBD1. In germline, CDR1 is SGHTA, CDR2 FQGNSA. The CDR3 has 14 residues. Trimming took 4 bases from V and 5 from J; bases not matched to a gene: 7. The DNA of the CDR3 is TGTGCCAGCAGCTCGAGGACAGGCTGGGAGACCCAGTACTTC. It is translated as CASSSRTGWETQYF.

This chain uses TRBV28 with TRBJ1-2, with D perhaps TRBD1 (6 bases). Germline lookup yields CDR1 MDHEN and CDR2 SYDVKM. The CDR3 sequence is 15 residues long. V was pared by 9 bases and J by 2 bases, with 19 bases between. This CDR3 is CASLTGPGGNYGYTF. The CDR3 DNA sequence: TGTGCCAGTTTAACAGGGCCGGGCGGGAACTATGGCTACACCTTC.

The table lists this clonotype with a few counts. The chain joins TRBV7-2 to TRBJ2-1; D possibly uses TRBD1 or TRBD2 (5 bases each). The CDR3 contains 15 residues. The V gene's germline CDR1 is SGHTA and CDR2 FQGNSA. V was trimmed by 0 bases and J by 9 bases, leaving 15 bases between them. Here the CDR3 DNA reads TGTGCCAGCAGCTTAGCTGGGGGTCGGGCGGGTGAGCAGTTCTTC. Translating gives CASSLAGGRAGEQFF.

This chain links TRBV12-3 or TRBV12-4 with TRBJ2-1, with a weak D call TRBD2 (5 bases). Trimming pared 6 bases from V and 7 bases from J, leaving 16 bases between. This CDR3 is 14 amino acids long. This CDR3 reads CASSRRASTNEQFF. DNA for the CDR3: TGTGCCAGCAGCCGGCGGGCTAGCACGAATGAGCAGTTCTTC.

This sequence joins TRBV15 and TRBJ1-2; D remains unclear. CDR3 size: 12 residues. Between the trimmed V and J ends, which lost 0 bases and 5 bases, there was a span of 4 bases. In germline, CDR1 is LNHNV, CDR2 YYDKDF (reference sequence). Written as DNA, the CDR3 is TGTGCCACCAGCAGAGATCAGTATGGCTACACCTTC. Encoded protein: CATSRDQYGYTF.

The J gene is TRBJ2-1, the V gene TRBV24-1; tentative D call: TRBD1 (5 bases). The CDR3 sequence is 14 residues long. The germline gives CDR1 KGHDR, CDR2 SFDVKD. The V end was cut by 0 bases, the J end by 8 bases, with 10 bases between. CDR3 DNA sequence: TGTGCCACCAGTGATTTGAAGGGGTCCCATGAGCAGTTCTTC. It translates to CATSDLKGSHEQFF.

This clonotype appeared a few times. The V call is TRBV6-1, the J call TRBJ2-2, with 11 bases aligning to TRBD2. Looked up from germline, CDR1 is MNHNS and CDR2 is SASEGT. The ends lost 6 bases at V and 5 bases at J; junction bases unmatched: 5. CDR3 length equals 15 residues. CDR3 amino acids: CASRTTSGGTGELFF. The CDR3 coding sequence is TGTGCCAGCAGAACCACTAGCGGGGGTACCGGGGAGCTGTTTTTT.

A few counts support this clonotype. This chain uses TRBV15 with TRBJ1-4; D gene ambiguous. The V end lost 5 bases, the J end lost 8 bases, and 15 bases lay between the germline ends. The CDR3 has 14 residues. Germline V gene lookup returns CDR1 LNHNV and CDR2 YYDKDF (reference sequence). The chain's CDR3 is CATSPFELGEKLFF. In DNA, the CDR3 is TGTGCCACCAGCCCGTTCGAGTTGGGGGAAAAACTGTTTTTT.

The chain couples TRBV30 to TRBJ2-5, with TRBD2 matching over 7 bases. The V gene's germline CDR1 is GTSNPN and CDR2 SVGIG (reference sequence). The CDR3 totals 13 residues. Trimming at V came to 5 bases and at J to 4 bases, leaving 7 bases not matched to a gene. The CDR3 DNA sequence: TGTGCCTGGGGGGGAGGGGTTGGAGAGACCCAGTACTTC. Translating it yields CAWGGGVGETQYF.

The chain employs TRBV7-2 and TRBJ2-5; D is ambiguous. Looked up from germline, CDR1 is SGHTA and CDR2 is FQGNSA. The V gene lost 5 bases and the J gene lost 2 bases, with 12 bases spanning the gap. This CDR3 is 14 amino acids long. The CDR3 is CASSPRNAQETQYF. The CDR3 DNA follows: TGTGCCAGCAGCCCCCGGAACGCACAAGAGACCCAGTACTTC.

The sample holds a few counts of this clonotype. V usage is TRBV6-1 and J usage is TRBJ1-1, with 8 bases aligning to TRBD1. The germline CDR1 and CDR2 sequences are MNHNS and SASEGT. The CDR3 covers 15 residues. After removal of 6 bases from V and 5 bases from J, the junction contained 11 bases not matched to a gene. The CDR3 loop reads CASSRSGQGETEAFF. In DNA form, the CDR3 reads TGTGCCAGCAGCCGAAGCGGACAGGGAGAAACTGAAGCTTTCTTT.